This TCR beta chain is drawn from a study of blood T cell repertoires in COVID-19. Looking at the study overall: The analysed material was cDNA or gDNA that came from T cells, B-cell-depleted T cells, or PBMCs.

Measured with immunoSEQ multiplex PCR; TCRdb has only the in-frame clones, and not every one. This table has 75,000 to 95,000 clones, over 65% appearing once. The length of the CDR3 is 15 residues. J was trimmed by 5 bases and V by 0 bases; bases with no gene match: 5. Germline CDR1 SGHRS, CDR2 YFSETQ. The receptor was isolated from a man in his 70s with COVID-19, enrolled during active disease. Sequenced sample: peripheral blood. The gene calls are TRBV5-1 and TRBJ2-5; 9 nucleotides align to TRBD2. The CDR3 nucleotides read TGCGCCAGCAGCTTGGCGGGACTAGCAGGGGAGACCCAGTACTTC. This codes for CASSLAGLAGETQYF. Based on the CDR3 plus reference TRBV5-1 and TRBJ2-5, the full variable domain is KAGVTQTPRYLIKTRGQQVTLSCSPISGHRSVSWYQQTPGQGLQFLFEYFSETQRNKGNFPGRFSGRQFSNSRSEMNVSTLELGDSALYLCASSLAGLAGETQYFGPGTRLLVL.